This T cell receptor (beta chain) derives from a study of CD8+ T cells in alopecia areata. Treatment meaning: oral pan-JAK inhibitor, 5-10 mg twice daily. Peripheral blood and lesional scalp punch biopsies came from alopecia areata patients. Extraction and reverse transcription of RNA yielded cDNA as the sequencing template. Generated by immunoSEQ multiplex PCR, the TCRdb table keeps only in-frame clones and is missing some. This table has 150,000 to 200,000 clones, around 60% appearing once. The germline V and J ends were trimmed by 1 base and 0 bases, with 7 bases remaining between them. This CDR3 has 14 residues. Germline-derived CDR1 and CDR2 are SGHTA and FQGTGA.

This clonotype originated in a human donor with alopecia areata. The rearrangement joins TRBV7-3 to TRBJ2-7; the D is unclear. This specimen was CD4+ T cells sorted from blood, taken at week 24, from a patient treated with tofacitinib. CDR3: CASSLSPSSYEQYF. Here the CDR3 DNA reads TGTGCCAGCAGCTTAAGCCCCAGCTCCTACGAGCAGTACTTC.